This T cell receptor (beta chain) was retrieved from a study of PD-L1 blockade in urothelial cancer. Remarks on this clone: Its antigen is still unknown.

TCRdb keeps only in-frame clones here, not all; method: immunoSEQ multiplex PCR. This table has tens of thousands of clones, about 91% appearing once. Study results and limitations: Below-median pretreatment blood TCR clonality was a predictor of better survival. At the 3-week point, tumor-associated blood clones expanded more in durable-benefit patients.

The sample was PBMCs, taken around atezolizumab (anti-PD-L1) treatment. The source of this sequence is a man aged 50 to 60 with urothelial cancer.

The CDR3: CASSFHRGPEAFF. In DNA form, the CDR3 reads TGTGCCAGCAGTTTCCACAGGGGGCCTGAAGCTTTCTTT. The gene calls are TRBV27 and TRBJ1-1; 9 bases fit TRBD1. CDR3 length equals 13 residues. V lost 3 bases to trimming and J lost 6 bases; unmatched junction nucleotides: 2. Germline CDR1 is MNHEY and CDR2 is SMNVEV (reference sequence).